The rows below give T cell receptor beta chains drawn from one sample of a study of OX40 agonist ivuxolimab in advanced cancers. Produced via immunoSEQ multiplex PCR; TCRdb's table is partial and in-frame only. This sample has about 31,000 clones, with around nine tenths found just once. This specimen was CD4+ or CD8+ T cells sorted from blood, taken in a trial of the OX40 agonist ivuxolimab. The receptor source for this set is an adult with an advanced solid tumor such as melanoma, head and neck, liver or kidney cancer. Each CDR3 is given with its conserved first and last residue. The order of the fields is V gene, clone size, J gene, D gene, CDR3 protein, CDR3 DNA. A D gene is named only where the DNA matches it firmly. Clone sizes are given selectively: once, few, many, or a class where the clone is expanded.

>TRBV7-2|-|TRBJ2-7|TRBD1
CASRAGGWGREQYF
TGTGCCAGCAGAGCAGGGGGTTGGGGTCGCGAGCAGTACTTC
>TRBV7-9|-|TRBJ2-7|-
CASSLVSSYEQYF
TGTGCCAGCAGCTTAGTCTCCAGCTACGAGCAGTACTTC
>TRBV29-1|-|TRBJ1-2|-
CSVVIRDYGYTF
TGCAGCGTTGTAATCCGAGACTATGGCTACACCTTC
>TRBV21-1|-|TRBJ1-1|-
CASSKGAIDQGTEAFF
TGTGCCAGCAGCAAAGGGGCCATAGACCAAGGGACTGAAGCTTTCTTT
>TRBV7-3|few|TRBJ1-6|-
CASSLKAEGSGSPLHF
TGTGCCAGCAGCTTAAAGGCCGAGGGGTCGGGATCACCCCTCCACTTT
>TRBV5-6|once|TRBJ1-2|TRBD1
CASSLGTGNYGYTF
TGTGCCAGCAGCTTGGGGACAGGGAACTATGGCTACACCTTC
>TRBV11-2|-|TRBJ1-2|-
CASSPPWTVVGYTF
TGTGCCAGCAGCCCCCCCTGGACAGTTGTCGGCTACACCTTC
>TRBV9|-|TRBJ2-7|-
CASSGRDSRREQYF
TGTGCCAGCAGCGGCCGGGACTCCCGGCGGGAGCAGTACTTC
>TRBV6-4|few|TRBJ2-2|-
CASSDSSRSDTGELFF
TGTGCCAGCAGTGACTCGAGTCGATCGGACACCGGGGAGCTGTTTTTT
>TRBV28|-|TRBJ2-5|-
CAISGRIQETQYF
TGTGCCATTAGCGGCCGAATCCAAGAGACCCAGTACTTC
>TRBV29-1|-|TRBJ2-6|TRBD1
CSVAGTGYSGANVLTF
TGCAGCGTCGCCGGGACAGGGTACTCTGGGGCCAACGTCCTGACTTTC
>TRBV30|-|TRBJ2-3|-
CAWRHPRGTDTQYF
TGTGCCTGGAGACACCCTAGGGGCACAGATACGCAGTATTTT
>TRBV4-1|-|TRBJ2-1|-
CASSLTPSPNNEQFF
TGCGCCAGCAGCCTTACTCCATCACCCAACAATGAGCAGTTCTTC
>TRBV30|-|TRBJ1-1|TRBD1
CAWSVPGTGGDTEAFF
TGTGCCTGGAGTGTCCCTGGGACAGGGGGGGACACTGAAGCTTTCTTT
>TRBV6-5|-|TRBJ1-2|-
CASSSSGSYGYTF
TGTGCCAGCAGTTCCTCAGGGAGCTATGGCTACACCTTC
>TRBV30|once|TRBJ1-2|-
CAWSISPIYYGYTF
TGTGCCTGGAGTATATCCCCCATATACTATGGCTACACCTTC
>TRBV27|-|TRBJ1-5|-
CASRDAGSLQPQHF
TGTGCCAGCAGGGATGCAGGGAGTCTTCAGCCCCAGCATTTT
>TRBV19|-|TRBJ2-4|-
CASSSVGETQNIQYF
TGTGCCAGTAGCTCTGTAGGGGAAACTCAAAACATTCAGTACTTC
>TRBV7-7|-|TRBJ2-7|TRBD1
CASSLGGQGAYEQYF
TGTGCTAGCAGCTTAGGTGGACAGGGGGCTTACGAGCAGTACTTC
>TRBV6-1|-|TRBJ2-1|-
CASSEFWGYNEQFF
TGTGCCAGCAGTGAATTTTGGGGATACAATGAGCAGTTCTTC
>TRBV2|-|TRBJ2-1|-
CASSESPPHEWSSYNEQFF
TGTGCCAGCAGTGAAAGTCCCCCCCACGAATGGAGCTCCTACAATGAGCAGTTCTTC
>TRBV19|-|TRBJ1-4|-
CASTRSHRINEKLFF
TGTGCCAGTACCAGGTCTCACAGGATTAATGAAAAACTGTTTTTT
>TRBV29-1|-|TRBJ2-7|-
CSVLAYEQYF
TGCAGCGTACTGGCTTACGAGCAGTACTTC
>TRBV27|-|TRBJ2-5|-
CASSLLRGSQETQYF
TGTGCCAGCAGTTTACTTCGGGGCAGCCAAGAGACCCAGTACTTC
>TRBV23-1|-|TRBJ2-7|TRBD2
CASSQFKSRGGRTF
TGCGCCAGCAGTCAATTTAAAAGCCGGGGAGGGAGGACGTTC
>TRBV7-9|once|TRBJ2-7|TRBD1
CASSLRQGQEYEQYF
TGTGCCAGCAGCTTACGACAGGGACAGGAGTACGAGCAGTACTTC
>TRBV29-1|-|TRBJ2-2|-
CSVEWATRGDTGELFF
TGCAGCGTTGAATGGGCGACCCGAGGGGACACCGGGGAGCTGTTTTTT
>TRBV27|-|TRBJ2-1|-
CASSFPGLAHEQFF
TGTGCCAGCAGCTTCCCTGGGTTAGCTCATGAGCAGTTCTTC
>TRBV19|few|TRBJ1-6|TRBD1
CASSWGQDNSPLHF
TGTGCCAGTAGTTGGGGACAGGATAATTCACCCCTCCACTTT
>TRBV6-5|-|TRBJ1-2|TRBD1
CASSYSGTGEGYTF
TGTGCCAGCAGTTACTCGGGGACAGGGGAAGGCTACACCTTC
>TRBV2|-|TRBJ2-7|-
CASSEGHLGVGF
TGTGCCAGCAGTGAAGGACATTTAGGAGTTGGGTTC
>TRBV29-1|once|TRBJ2-5|TRBD2
CSVDELAGYQETQYF
TGCAGCGTTGATGAGCTAGCGGGCTACCAAGAGACCCAGTACTTC
>TRBV2|-|TRBJ2-3|TRBD2
CASSPEAGASTDTQYF
TGTGCCAGCAGCCCCGAAGCGGGGGCCAGCACAGATACGCAGTATTTT
>TRBV30|-|TRBJ2-1|-
CAWSVGGDNEQFF
TGTGCCTGGAGTGTAGGTGGAGACAATGAGCAGTTCTTC
>TRBV7-9|-|TRBJ2-5|TRBD2
CASSSRTSGDAETQYF
TGTGCCAGCAGCTCTCGGACTAGCGGGGACGCAGAGACCCAGTACTTC
>TRBV11-2|once|TRBJ2-3|TRBD2
CASSLDWDASGRPPDTQYF
TGTGCCAGCAGCTTAGATTGGGACGCTAGCGGGAGGCCTCCAGATACGCAGTATTTT
>TRBV30|-|TRBJ2-3|-
CAWSDLDLRQYF
TGTGCCTGGAGCGACCTTGACCTCAGGCAGTATTTT
>TRBV5-6|-|TRBJ2-1|TRBD1
CASSTPGQGYNEQFF
TGTGCCAGCAGTACCCCGGGACAGGGGTACAATGAGCAGTTCTTC